A single sample gave rise to the 18 T cell receptor beta chains below, sequenced in a study of T cell responses to AZD1222 COVID-19 vaccine. TCRdb's table, derived via immunoSEQ multiplex PCR, lists solely in-frame clones and lacks some. The sample yields about 44,000 clones, more than 80% seen once. The sequencing here drew on peripheral blood, taken on day 0 of AZD1222 vaccination. These receptors all come from an adult in good health.

The CDR3 spells CASSSQRGILAKNIQYF. The CDR3 DNA follows: TGTGCCAGCAGTTCACAGAGGGGCATTTTAGCCAAAAACATTCAGTACTTC. The chain couples TRBV28 to TRBJ2-4; perhaps D is TRBD1 or TRBD2 (5 bases each). The V end was cut by 4 bases, the J end by 0 bases, with 16 bases between. In germline, CDR1 is MDHEN, CDR2 SYDVKM. The CDR3 runs 17 residues.

The V call is TRBV6-5, the J call TRBJ1-2; 9 bases fit TRBD1. After removal of 6 bases from V and 4 bases from J, the junction contained 9 bases not matched to a gene. Germline V gene lookup returns CDR1 MNHEY and CDR2 SVGAGI. The CDR3 spans 15 residues. CDR3: CASRKQQGAGYGYTF. CDR3 coding DNA: TGTGCCAGCAGAAAACAACAGGGGGCTGGCTATGGCTACACCTTC.

CDR3 coding DNA: TGTGCCAGCTCACCAGGACAGGGGGATTCACCCCTCCACTTT. Encoded protein: CASSPGQGDSPLHF. The chain uses TRBV18 and TRBJ1-6; TRBD1 agrees at 10 bases. Germline CDR1 KGHSH, CDR2 LQKENI. This CDR3 contains 14 residues. The ends lost 2 bases at V and 8 bases at J; junction bases unmatched: 0.

The rearrangement links TRBV24-1 to TRBJ2-3; the D gene could be TRBD1 or TRBD2 (6 bases each). CDR1 is KGHDR and CDR2 is SFDVKD in the germline V gene. Trimming left V 2 bases short and J 4 bases short, with 18 bases between. The CDR3 loop spans 17 amino acids. The CDR3 region has the DNA TGTGCCACCAGTGATTCGGGACTGACAGGTTTTCCAGATACGCAGTATTTT. It translates to CATSDSGLTGFPDTQYF.

This clone appeared a few times. The chain uses TRBV10-3 and TRBJ2-1, with 12 bases aligning to TRBD2. Trimming cost V 10 bases and J 5 bases; bases outside gene matches: 18. Germline V lookup: CDR1 ENHRY, CDR2 SYGVKD. This CDR3 has 18 amino acids. CDR3 protein: CATEEGLAGGPRHNEQFF. CDR3 sequence (DNA): TGTGCCACCGAGGAGGGGCTAGCGGGAGGGCCAAGGCACAATGAGCAGTTCTTC.

This chain joins TRBV19 and TRBJ2-1, with a tentative D call TRBD2 (5 bases). Per the germline V gene, CDR1 is LNHDA and CDR2 is SQIVND (reference sequence). The V and J ends lost 3 bases and 6 bases respectively, with 15 bases between them. There are 15 residues in the CDR3. This chain's CDR3 is CASSIRPTRGNEQFF. The DNA for the CDR3 is TGTGCCAGTAGTATCCGCCCTACACGGGGCAATGAGCAGTTCTTC.

This rearrangement joins TRBV7-2 to TRBJ2-7; D perhaps matches TRBD2 (6 bases). The CDR3 spans 12 residues. V was cut by 5 bases and J by 4 bases, with 9 bases left in between. Germline assignment: CDR1 SGHTA and CDR2 FQGNSA. This CDR3 is CASSRGTYEQYF. CDR3 in DNA: TGTGCCAGCAGCCGGGGGACTTACGAGCAGTACTTC.

This chain uses TRBV9 with TRBJ2-3; TRBD2 matches at 11 bases. Germline V gives CDR1 SGDLS, CDR2 YYNGEE. The CDR3 spans 16 residues. After removal of 2 bases from V and 4 bases from J, the junction contained 6 bases not matched to a gene. DNA of the CDR3: TGTGCCAGCAGCGTGGGTCTAGCGGGAGGAGCAGATACGCAGTATTTT. It encodes CASSVGLAGGADTQYF.

The chain uses TRBV6-2 or TRBV6-3 and TRBJ2-7, with D maybe TRBD2 (5 bases). Trimming pared 2 bases from V and 7 bases from J, leaving 6 bases between. CDR1 is MNHEY and CDR2 is SVGEGT in the germline V gene. There are 11 residues in the CDR3. The DNA of the CDR3 is TGTGCCAGCAGTTACCGGGATGAGCAGTACTTC. As protein: CASSYRDEQYF.

The chain employs TRBV18 and TRBJ2-7, with D possibly being TRBD2 (6 bases). This CDR3 region has 15 residues. V shed 8 bases and J shed 0 bases, with 17 bases lying between them. Germline CDR1 KGHSH, CDR2 LQKENI. The CDR3 bases are TGTGCCAGCGGCGGTGGCGGGGTAAGCTCCTACGAGCAGTACTTC. Translated: CASGGGGVSSYEQYF.

The CDR3: CASSLWQGLATFF. The CDR3 DNA follows: TGTGCCAGCAGTTTATGGCAGGGTCTTGCGACTTTCTTT. V and J are TRBV28 and TRBJ1-1; weak D call: TRBD1 (5 bases). Trimming removed 0 bases from V and 12 bases from J, with 14 bases in between. The CDR3 sequence is 13 residues long. Per the germline V gene, CDR1 is MDHEN and CDR2 is SYDVKM.

The chain has TRBV28 and TRBJ1-6, with 7 nucleotides matching TRBD1. V dropped 6 bases and J dropped 4; count of bases not matched to a gene: 6. The CDR3 is 15 amino acids. CDR1 MDHEN and CDR2 SYDVKM come from the germline V gene. CDR3 residues: CASRPGQMYNSPLHF. The CDR3 region has the DNA TGTGCCAGCAGACCGGGACAGATGTATAATTCACCCCTCCACTTT.

The chain's CDR3 is CASSPSTYRDRDPSGRASRSEQFF. In DNA form, the CDR3 reads TGTGCCAGCTCACCCTCAACGTACCGGGACAGGGATCCTAGCGGGAGGGCCAGCCGCAGTGAGCAGTTCTTC. V usage is TRBV18 and J usage is TRBJ2-1; 12 nucleotides agree with TRBD2. The V gene end was trimmed by 3 bases and the J gene end by 9 bases; junction bases not matched to a gene: 33. CDR3 length equals 24 residues. Germline loops: CDR1 KGHSH, CDR2 LQKENI.

The genes are TRBV24-1 and TRBJ1-2; no clear D. The CDR3 spans 15 residues. Per germline, CDR1 KGHDR and CDR2 SFDVKD. Trimming removed 3 bases from V and 6 bases from J, with 16 bases in between. CDR3 nucleotide sequence: TGTGCCACCAGTGATCCCGGGTCCTCCCGCGATGGCTACACCTTC. This gives the protein CATSDPGSSRDGYTF.

This sequence joins TRBV7-9 and TRBJ2-7; D call uncertain. Trimming took off 5 bases at V and 4 bases at J, with 6 bases between the two ends. Germline CDR1 is SEHNR and CDR2 is FQNEAQ (reference sequence). CDR3 size: 11 residues. In DNA form, the CDR3 reads TGTGCCAGCAGCCCCGGTTACGAGCAGTACTTC. Protein sequence: CASSPGYEQYF.

This chain joins TRBV5-5 and TRBJ1-2; TRBD1 might be the D (6 bases). Trimming cost V 0 bases and J 6 bases, with 15 bases left between them. Germline V gene sequence: CDR1 SGHKS, CDR2 YYEKEE (reference sequence). The CDR3 loop spans 15 amino acids. CDR3: CASSLEWNGGDGYTF. The DNA of the CDR3 is TGTGCCAGCAGCTTGGAATGGAACGGGGGCGATGGCTACACCTTC. Full variable domain (outside the CDR3, taken from reference TRBV5-5 and TRBJ1-2): DAGVTQSPTHLIKTRGQQVTLRCSPISGHKSVSWYQQVLGQGPQFIFQYYEKEERGRGNFPDRFSARQFPNYSSELNVNALLLGDSALYLCASSLEWNGGDGYTFGSGTRLTVV.

The rearrangement uses TRBV19 and TRBJ1-6, with TRBD1 identical over 9 bases. This CDR3 spans 14 amino acids. Germline CDR1 LNHDA, CDR2 SQIVND (reference sequence). Trimming at V came to 5 bases and at J to 8 bases, leaving 4 bases not matched to a gene. DNA for the CDR3: TGTGCCAGTAGTCCAACAGGGGGCGATTCACCCCTCCACTTT. This gives the protein CASSPTGGDSPLHF.

This rearrangement joins TRBV20-1 to TRBJ1-2; D gene uncertain. V was pared by 3 bases and J by 13 bases, with 12 bases between. This CDR3 is built from 10 residues. The V gene's germline CDR1 is DFQATT and CDR2 SNEGSKA (reference sequence). The CDR3 sequence: CSASTASITF. The CDR3 DNA sequence: TGCAGTGCTAGTACGGCGTCCATCACCTTC.